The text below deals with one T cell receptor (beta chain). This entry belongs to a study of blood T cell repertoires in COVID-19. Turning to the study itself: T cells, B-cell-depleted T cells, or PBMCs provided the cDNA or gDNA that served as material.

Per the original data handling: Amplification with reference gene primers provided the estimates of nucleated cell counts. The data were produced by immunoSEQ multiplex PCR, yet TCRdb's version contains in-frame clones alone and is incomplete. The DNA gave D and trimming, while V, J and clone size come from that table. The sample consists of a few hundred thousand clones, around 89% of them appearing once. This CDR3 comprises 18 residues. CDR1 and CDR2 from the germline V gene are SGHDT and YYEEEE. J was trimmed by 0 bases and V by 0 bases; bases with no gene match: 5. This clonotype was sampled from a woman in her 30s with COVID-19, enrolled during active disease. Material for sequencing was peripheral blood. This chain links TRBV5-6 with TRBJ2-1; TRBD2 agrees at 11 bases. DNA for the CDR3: TGTGCCAGCAGCTTGGGACTAGCGGGGTTTTACTCCTACAATGAGCAGTTCTTC. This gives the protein CASSLGLAGFYSYNEQFF.